These 25 T cell receptor beta chains originate from one sample sequenced in a study of blood T cell repertoires in COVID-19. Using immunoSEQ multiplex PCR, the repertoire was profiled, and TCRdb retains in-frame clones only, with some absent. Of about 150,000 clones in the sample, 80% to 90% were seen once. Sequenced sample: PBMCs or T cells enriched from blood (not recorded which). The source of these receptors is a man aged 50 to 59 who had recovered from COVID-19.

The genes are TRBV5-1 and TRBJ2-3; the D gene is possibly TRBD2 (6 bases). The V end lost 4 bases, the J end lost 2 bases, and 11 bases lay between the germline ends. In germline, CDR1 is SGHRS, CDR2 YFSETQ. This CDR3 comprises 14 residues. The CDR3 loop reads CASSEDYFTDTQYF. CDR3 bases: TGCGCCAGCAGCGAGGACTATTTCACAGATACGCAGTATTTT.

This chain connects TRBV4-2 to TRBJ2-5, with 10 positions matching TRBD2. Germline V lookup: CDR1 LGHNA, CDR2 YNFKEQ. Trimming cost V 2 bases and J 2 bases; bases outside gene matches: 8. The CDR3 loop spans 17 amino acids. This CDR3 is CASSQFSLAGGQETQYF. CDR3 nucleotides: TGTGCCAGCAGCCAATTTTCGTTAGCGGGGGGTCAAGAGACCCAGTACTTC.

CDR3 loop: CASSYSGTGGSYEQYF. Written as DNA, the CDR3 is TGTGCCAGCAGTTACTCGGGTACAGGGGGGTCCTACGAGCAGTACTTC. The chain couples TRBV6-5 to TRBJ2-7; 8 positions agree with TRBD1. Germline CDR1 reads MNHEY; CDR2 reads SVGAGI. CDR3 size: 16 residues. With 0 bases clipped from V and 1 base from J, the junction kept 5 bases outside the gene matches.

This clone was observed once. The CDR3: CASSSTGTSATDTQYF. The CDR3 DNA sequence: TGTGCCAGCAGTTCGACCGGGACTAGCGCCACAGATACGCAGTATTTT. The gene calls are TRBV7-2 and TRBJ2-3, with 10 bases aligning to TRBD2. Per germline, CDR1 SGHTA and CDR2 FQGNSA. The CDR3 runs to 16 residues. Unmatched junction bases numbered 8, after V lost 6 bases and J lost 2 bases.

This rearrangement joins TRBV18 to TRBJ2-1, with 9 bases identical to TRBD2. From germline, CDR1 is KGHSH and CDR2 LQKENI. The CDR3 is 15 residues long. J lost 6 bases, V lost 0 bases, and 3 bases had no gene match. CDR3 in amino acids: CASSPPAGGLNEQFF. CDR3 sequence (DNA): TGTGCCAGCTCACCACCGGCGGGGGGGCTCAATGAGCAGTTCTTC.

This clone has a handful of counts. J is TRBJ1-1 and V is TRBV2; 7 bases map to TRBD1. CDR1 is SNHLY, CDR2 FYNNEI, per germline. CDR3 length: 13 amino acids. V shed 6 bases and J 7 bases; nucleotides not matched to a gene: 8. CDR3 region: CASSAVRQGEAFF. The CDR3 nucleotides read TGTGCCAGCAGCGCTGTAAGACAGGGTGAAGCTTTCTTT.

This clone occurred a few times. The rearrangement uses TRBV11-2 and TRBJ2-3; 11 bases map to TRBD2. V shed 5 bases and J 5 bases; nucleotides not matched to a gene: 6. The germline CDR1 and CDR2 sequences are SGHAT and FQNNGV. CDR3 size: 15 residues. The CDR3 DNA is TGTGCCAGCAGCGCGCTAGCGGGGGGAAGAGATACGCAGTATTTT. Its translation: CASSALAGGRDTQYF.

The genes are TRBV24-1 and TRBJ2-7, with a weak D call TRBD1 (6 bases). The CDR3 covers 15 residues. CDR1 and CDR2 from the germline V gene are KGHDR and SFDVKD. Trimming shortened V by 12 bases and J by 1 base, and 21 bases separated the two germline ends. The CDR3 protein is CASFDRRLTSYEQYF. The CDR3 nucleotides read TGTGCCTCATTTGACAGGCGATTAACTTCCTACGAGCAGTACTTC.

The V gene is TRBV29-1, the J gene TRBJ1-1; D gene ambiguous. Germline assignment: CDR1 SQVTM and CDR2 ANQGSEA. V lost 6 bases to trimming and J lost 1 base, with 9 bases between them. This CDR3 spans 12 amino acids. CDR3 nucleotide sequence: TGCAGCGTCGCACATGGGAACACTGAAGCTTTCTTT. This codes for CSVAHGNTEAFF. The whole variable domain, filled in from reference TRBV29-1 and TRBJ1-1, reads SAVISQKPSRDICQRGTSLTIQCQVDSQVTMMFWYRQQPGQSLTLIATANQGSEATYESGFVIDKFPISRPNLTFSTLTVSNMSPEDSSIYLCSVAHGNTEAFFGQGTRLTVV.

The gene calls are TRBV18 and TRBJ2-1; D is unresolved. The CDR3 has 15 residues. Trimming left V 0 bases short and J 7 bases short, with 13 bases between. Germline loops: CDR1 KGHSH, CDR2 LQKENI. As DNA, the CDR3 is TGTGCCAGCTCACCACCGTCAGGCGCTCCAAATGAGCAGTTCTTC. Protein: CASSPPSGAPNEQFF.

The CDR3 DNA follows: TGTGCCAGTAGTGGGCAGTTCAACTATGGCTACACCTTC. Amino acids: CASSGQFNYGYTF. J is TRBJ1-2 and V is TRBV19; D is undetermined. Germline loops: CDR1 LNHDA, CDR2 SQIVND (reference sequence). With 5 bases removed from V and 2 bases from J, the gap between germline ends came to 9 bases. CDR3 length equals 13 residues.

The rearrangement links TRBV5-1 to TRBJ1-2; D is possibly TRBD1 (6 bases). Germline V CDR1 and CDR2: SGHRS, YFSETQ. CDR3 length: 15 residues. Trimming pared 1 base from V and 3 bases from J, leaving 13 bases between. The chain's CDR3 is CASSLNAGVYYGYTF. CDR3 sequence (DNA): TGCGCCAGCAGCTTGAATGCAGGGGTCTACTATGGCTACACCTTC. The complete variable domain, with remaining parts taken from reference TRBV5-1 and TRBJ1-2, reads KAGVTQTPRYLIKTRGQQVTLSCSPISGHRSVSWYQQTPGQGLQFLFEYFSETQRNKGNFPGRFSGRQFSNSRSEMNVSTLELGDSALYLCASSLNAGVYYGYTFGSGTRLTVV.

The genes are TRBV7-8 and TRBJ1-2, with TRBD1 matching 8 bases. Germline V gene lookup returns CDR1 SGHVS and CDR2 FQNEAQ. Germline trimming cut 5 bases from V and 4 bases from J; bases unmatched to any gene: 9. The CDR3 totals 15 residues. The CDR3 reads CASSPTDRGPYGYTF. The CDR3 DNA follows: TGTGCCAGCAGCCCCACCGACAGGGGCCCCTATGGCTACACCTTC.

There are a few counts of this clone. The CDR3 DNA sequence: TGTGCCAGCAGTGTAGAGGGGGCGGGCACCGGGGAGCTGTTTTTT. It codes for CASSVEGAGTGELFF. The chain uses TRBV2 and TRBJ2-2; TRBD1 matches at 7 bases. The ends lost 4 bases at V and 4 bases at J; junction bases unmatched: 6. The CDR3 extends over 15 amino acids. Germline CDR1 reads SNHLY; CDR2 reads FYNNEI.

The chain joins TRBV2 to TRBJ1-2; a possible D gene is TRBD1 (6 bases). Germline assignment: CDR1 SNHLY and CDR2 FYNNEI. Deletions cut 8 bases from V and 7 bases from J, with 26 bases between. This CDR3 contains 16 residues. The CDR3 region is CASSQAGTPHGGGYTF. DNA of the CDR3: TGTGCCAGCTCTCAAGCCGGGACACCGCATGGCGGTGGCTACACCTTC.

The gene calls are TRBV5-1 and TRBJ1-6; D is unresolved. Trimming pared 1 base from V and 0 bases from J, leaving 11 bases between. The CDR3 loop spans 17 amino acids. The germline CDR1 and CDR2 sequences are SGHRS and YFSETQ. The CDR3 loop is CASSLTTWPSYNSPLHF. In nucleotides, the CDR3 is TGCGCCAGCAGCTTGACCACCTGGCCCTCCTATAATTCACCCCTCCACTTT.

The rearrangement links TRBV2 to TRBJ2-7; TRBD1 matches at 9 bases. Germline-derived CDR1 and CDR2 are SNHLY and FYNNEI. After removal of 6 bases from V and 4 bases from J, the junction contained 7 bases not matched to a gene. This CDR3 has 14 residues. CDR3 protein: CASRKGQGRYEQYF. DNA for the CDR3: TGTGCCAGCAGAAAGGGACAGGGCAGGTACGAGCAGTACTTC.

This clone appeared a few times. The chain is built from TRBV4-1 and TRBJ1-4; 11 bases are a match to TRBD1. Germline lookup yields CDR1 MGHRA and CDR2 YSYEKL. The CDR3 is made up of 15 amino acids. Unmatched junction bases numbered 1, after V lost 0 bases and J lost 7 bases. The CDR3 reads CASSQEGTGGEKLFF. The CDR3 DNA reads as TGCGCCAGCAGCCAAGAGGGGACAGGGGGTGAAAAACTGTTTTTT.

V and J are TRBV7-9 and TRBJ1-6; 9 bases are a match to TRBD1. The V segment lost 4 bases and the J segment 0 bases; nucleotides outside the gene matches: 7. The CDR3 spans 18 residues. CDR1 is SEHNR and CDR2 is FQNEAQ in the germline V gene (reference sequence). CDR3 amino acids: CASSSRQGGSSYNSPLHF. The CDR3 DNA is TGTGCCAGCAGCTCCCGACAGGGGGGGAGCTCCTATAATTCACCCCTCCACTTT.

This clone was recorded only once. The chain is built from TRBV4-2 and TRBJ1-2, with 11 bases aligning to TRBD1. The CDR3 contains 18 residues. The J segment lost 0 bases and the V segment lost 3 bases, leaving 9 bases of the junction unmatched. Germline CDR1 LGHNA, CDR2 YNFKEQ. CDR3: CASSHIGQGARTNYGYTF. CDR3 DNA: TGTGCCAGCAGCCACATCGGACAGGGGGCGCGGACTAACTATGGCTACACCTTC.

The rearrangement links TRBV10-3 to TRBJ1-2; 8 nucleotides align to TRBD1. Germline-derived CDR1 and CDR2 are ENHRY and SYGVKD. The trim removed 0 bases at V and 4 bases at J, leaving 4 bases unmatched. There are 15 residues in the CDR3. CDR3 amino acids: CAISESAGGTYGYTF. The CDR3, as DNA: TGTGCCATCAGTGAGTCGGCAGGGGGCACCTATGGCTACACCTTC.

This chain joins TRBV20-1 and TRBJ2-1; perhaps TRBD1 as D (6 bases). This CDR3 has 11 residues. V lost 5 bases and J lost 6, with 8 bases in between. CDR1 is DFQATT, CDR2 SNEGSKA, per germline (reference sequence). Here the CDR3 reads CSAGQFNEQFF. In DNA form, the CDR3 reads TGCAGTGCTGGACAGTTCAATGAGCAGTTCTTC.

V is TRBV5-4 and J is TRBJ1-1; 9 nucleotides agree with TRBD1. V dropped 2 bases and J dropped 5; count of bases not matched to a gene: 4. Germline CDR1 is SGHNT and CDR2 is YYREEE (reference sequence). The CDR3 sequence is 14 residues long. The CDR3 sequence: CASSLQGAKTEAFF. CDR3 sequence (DNA): TGTGCCAGCAGCTTACAGGGGGCAAAAACTGAAGCTTTCTTT.

This clone was recorded once. The chain couples TRBV2 to TRBJ2-7; 11 bases are a match to TRBD1. CDR3 length: 15 residues. Trimming cost V 6 bases and J 10 bases; bases outside gene matches: 14. In germline, CDR1 is SNHLY, CDR2 FYNNEI. The DNA for the CDR3 is TGTGCCAGCAGGGACCGGACAGGGGGCGACCCTGGACAGTACTTC. Its protein product is CASRDRTGGDPGQYF.

The genes are TRBV3-1 (or the pseudogene TRBV3-2) and TRBJ1-2, with TRBD1 identical over 11 bases. V gave up 0 bases and J gave up 0 bases; unmatched junction bases: 15. Germline values: CDR1 LGHDT, CDR2 YNNKEL (reference sequence). CDR3 length: 21 residues. The DNA of the CDR3 is TGTGCCAGCAGCCAAGATAGGGTAGGACAGGGGGCGCAAAGAGCTAACTATGGCTACACCTTC. Protein sequence: CASSQDRVGQGAQRANYGYTF.